Included here is one T cell receptor (beta chain) sequence, with context. Its specificity is unknown. This entry belongs to a study of shared clonotypes between healthy human individuals. Study-level findings and limits: Limited genetic and exposure-history diversity came from having few donors.

Using immunoSEQ multiplex PCR, the repertoire was profiled, and TCRdb retains in-frame clones only, with some absent. The table records around 2,000,000 clones, around 95% of them present only once. This CDR3 region has 13 residues. CDR1 is SGHTA and CDR2 is FQGTGA in the germline V gene. V lost 2 bases and J lost 6; bases outside the gene matches: 3. The J gene is TRBJ2-7, the V gene TRBV7-3; 8 nucleotides align to TRBD1. The source material was naive CD4+ T cells sorted from blood. Subset noted: CD45RA+ positively selected. This clonotype was sampled from a man aged 18 to 29 in good health. CDR3 sequence reads: CASSLGQGGEQYF. CDR3 in DNA: TGTGCCAGCAGCTTAGGACAGGGTGGCGAGCAGTACTTC. The variable domain in full, with the rest retrieved from reference TRBV7-3 and TRBJ2-7, is GAGVSQTPSNKVTEKGKYVELRCDPISGHTALYWYRQSLGQGPEFLIYFQGTGAADDSGLPNDRFFAVRPEGSVSTLKIQRTERGDSAVYLCASSLGQGGEQYFGPGTRLTVT.